This T cell receptor beta chain was obtained from a study of blood T cell repertoires in COVID-19. Across the study: Acute and convalescent COVID-19 specimens originated in the United States, Italy and Spain.

Germline V gene sequence: CDR1 KGHDR, CDR2 SFDVKD. Trimming pared 9 bases from V and 3 bases from J, leaving 11 bases between. There are 13 residues in the CDR3. Per the original data handling: Amplification of reference gene primers provided the estimated nucleated cell counts. Method: immunoSEQ multiplex PCR; TCRdb's copy keeps in-frame clones and lacks some. The DNA was the basis for D and trimming; V, J and clone size are from that table. The sample lists 120,000 or so clones; 74% were seen once. The receptor was isolated from a man aged 60 to 69 with acute or convalescent COVID-19. The sequenced sample consisted of peripheral blood. The chain links TRBV24-1 to TRBJ1-3; D is undetermined. The CDR3, as DNA: TGTGCCACCCACGACGGGATTGGAAACACCATATATTTT. It yields the protein CATHDGIGNTIYF.